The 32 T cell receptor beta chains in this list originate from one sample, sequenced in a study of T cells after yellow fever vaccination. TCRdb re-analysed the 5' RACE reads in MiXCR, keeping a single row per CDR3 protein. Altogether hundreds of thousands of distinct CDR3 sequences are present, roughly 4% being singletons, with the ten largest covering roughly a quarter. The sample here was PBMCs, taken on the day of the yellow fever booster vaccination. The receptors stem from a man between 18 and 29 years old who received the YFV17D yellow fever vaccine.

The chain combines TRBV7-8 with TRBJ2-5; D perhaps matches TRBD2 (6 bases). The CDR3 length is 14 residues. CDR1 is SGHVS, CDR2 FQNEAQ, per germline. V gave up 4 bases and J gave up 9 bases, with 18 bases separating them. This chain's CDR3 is CASSSRGAPGSQYF. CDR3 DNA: TGTGCCAGCAGCTCCCGCGGGGCCCCCGGGTCCCAGTACTTC.

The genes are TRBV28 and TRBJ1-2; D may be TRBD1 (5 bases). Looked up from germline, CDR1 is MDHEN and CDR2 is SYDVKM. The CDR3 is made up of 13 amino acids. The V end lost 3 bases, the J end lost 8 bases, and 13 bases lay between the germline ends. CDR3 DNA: TGTGCCAGCAGTTTTTCGGCAGGGTTGGGCTACACCTTC. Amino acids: CASSFSAGLGYTF.

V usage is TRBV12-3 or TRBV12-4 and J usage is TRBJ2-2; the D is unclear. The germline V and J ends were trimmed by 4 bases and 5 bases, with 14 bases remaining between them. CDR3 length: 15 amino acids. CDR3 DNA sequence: TGTGCCAGCAGTTGGCCCCTTCCTAGGACCGGGGAGCTGTTTTTT. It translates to CASSWPLPRTGELFF.

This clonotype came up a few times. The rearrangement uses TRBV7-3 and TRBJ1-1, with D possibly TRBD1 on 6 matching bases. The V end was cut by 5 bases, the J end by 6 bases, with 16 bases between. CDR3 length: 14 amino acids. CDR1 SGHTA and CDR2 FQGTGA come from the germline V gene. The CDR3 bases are TGTGCCAGCAGCCCGACCCGGGACACAGCTGAAGCTTTCTTT. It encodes CASSPTRDTAEAFF.

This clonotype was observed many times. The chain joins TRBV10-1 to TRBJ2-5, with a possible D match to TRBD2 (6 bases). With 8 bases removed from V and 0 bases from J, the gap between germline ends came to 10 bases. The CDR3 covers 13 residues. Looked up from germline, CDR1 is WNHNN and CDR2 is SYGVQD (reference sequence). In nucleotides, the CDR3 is TGCGCCAGCGCCCGGGGGTACCAAGAGACCCAGTACTTC. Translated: CASARGYQETQYF.

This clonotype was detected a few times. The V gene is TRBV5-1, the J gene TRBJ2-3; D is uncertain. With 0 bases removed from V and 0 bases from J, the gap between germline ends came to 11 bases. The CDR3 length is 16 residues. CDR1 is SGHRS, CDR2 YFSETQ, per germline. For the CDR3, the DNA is TGCGCCAGCAGCTTGGCGGTTCTTGATAGCACAGATACGCAGTATTTT. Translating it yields CASSLAVLDSTDTQYF.

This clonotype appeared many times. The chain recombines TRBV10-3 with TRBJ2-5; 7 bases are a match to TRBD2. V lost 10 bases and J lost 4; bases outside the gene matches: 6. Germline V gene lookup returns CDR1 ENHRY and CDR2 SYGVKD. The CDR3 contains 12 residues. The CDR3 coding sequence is TGTGCCACTGGGAGGGGCTTAGAGACCCAGTACTTC. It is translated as CATGRGLETQYF.

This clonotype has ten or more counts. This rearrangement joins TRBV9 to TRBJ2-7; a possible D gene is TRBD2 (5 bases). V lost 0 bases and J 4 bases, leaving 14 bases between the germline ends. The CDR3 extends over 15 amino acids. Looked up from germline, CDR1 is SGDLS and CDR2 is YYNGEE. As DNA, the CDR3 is TGTGCCAGCAGCGTAGGGCCCTCACGGGGATACGAGCAGTACGTC. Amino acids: CASSVGPSRGYEQYV.

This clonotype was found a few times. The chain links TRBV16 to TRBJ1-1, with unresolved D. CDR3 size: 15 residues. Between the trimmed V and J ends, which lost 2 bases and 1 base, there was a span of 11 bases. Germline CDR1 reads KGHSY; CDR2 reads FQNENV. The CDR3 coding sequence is TGTGCCAGCAGCCAAGGCATGCGGGGGAACACTGAAGCTTTCTTT. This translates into CASSQGMRGNTEAFF.

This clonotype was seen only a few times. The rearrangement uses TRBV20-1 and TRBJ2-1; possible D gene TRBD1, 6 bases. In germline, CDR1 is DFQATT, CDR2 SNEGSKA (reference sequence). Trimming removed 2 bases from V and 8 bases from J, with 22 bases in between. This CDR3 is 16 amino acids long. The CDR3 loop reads CSARSPRDTIPHEQFF. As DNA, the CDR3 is TGCAGTGCTAGATCGCCCCGGGACACCATTCCCCATGAGCAGTTCTTC.

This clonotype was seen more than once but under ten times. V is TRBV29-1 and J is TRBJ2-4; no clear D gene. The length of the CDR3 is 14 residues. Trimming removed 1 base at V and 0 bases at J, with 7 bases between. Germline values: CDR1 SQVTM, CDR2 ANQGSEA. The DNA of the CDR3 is TGCAGCGTTGAAGCACCCTTAGCCAAAAACATTCAGTACTTC. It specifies CSVEAPLAKNIQYF.

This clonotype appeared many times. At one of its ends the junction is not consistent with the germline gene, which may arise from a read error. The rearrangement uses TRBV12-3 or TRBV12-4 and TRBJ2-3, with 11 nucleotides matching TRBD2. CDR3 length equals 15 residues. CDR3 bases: TGTGCCAGCAGTATAGCGGGGGGGCACGCAGATACGCAGTATTTT. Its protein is CASSIAGGHADTQYF.

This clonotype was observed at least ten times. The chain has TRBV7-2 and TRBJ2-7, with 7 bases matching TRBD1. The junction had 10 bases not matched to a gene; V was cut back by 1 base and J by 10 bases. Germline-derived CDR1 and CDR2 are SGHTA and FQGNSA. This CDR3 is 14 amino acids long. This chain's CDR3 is CASSLGWGTGEQYF. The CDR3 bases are TGTGCCAGCAGCTTAGGCTGGGGAACAGGGGAACAGTACTTC.

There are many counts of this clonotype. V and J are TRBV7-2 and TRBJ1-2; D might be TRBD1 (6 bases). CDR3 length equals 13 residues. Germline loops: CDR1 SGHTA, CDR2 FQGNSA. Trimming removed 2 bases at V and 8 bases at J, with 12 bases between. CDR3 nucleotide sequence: TGTGCCAGCAGCTTAAACAGGGTCCCCGGCTACACCTTC. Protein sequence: CASSLNRVPGYTF.

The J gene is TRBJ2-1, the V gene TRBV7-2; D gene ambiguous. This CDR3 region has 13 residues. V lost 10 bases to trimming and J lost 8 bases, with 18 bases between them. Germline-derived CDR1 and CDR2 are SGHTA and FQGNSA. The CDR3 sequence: CANTLHASDEQFF. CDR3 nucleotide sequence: TGTGCCAACACCCTGCATGCTTCCGATGAGCAGTTCTTC.

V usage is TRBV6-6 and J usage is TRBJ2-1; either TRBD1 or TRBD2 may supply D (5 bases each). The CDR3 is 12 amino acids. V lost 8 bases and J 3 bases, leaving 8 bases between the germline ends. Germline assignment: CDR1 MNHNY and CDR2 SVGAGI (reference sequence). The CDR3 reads CASWDGYNEQFF. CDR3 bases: TGTGCCAGCTGGGACGGCTACAATGAGCAGTTCTTC.

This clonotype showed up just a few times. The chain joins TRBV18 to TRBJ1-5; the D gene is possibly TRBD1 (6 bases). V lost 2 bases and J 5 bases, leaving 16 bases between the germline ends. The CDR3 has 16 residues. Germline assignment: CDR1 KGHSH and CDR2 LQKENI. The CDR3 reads CASSPRGQGSDQPQHF. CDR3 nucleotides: TGTGCCAGCTCACCAAGAGGGCAGGGGAGCGATCAGCCCCAGCATTTT.

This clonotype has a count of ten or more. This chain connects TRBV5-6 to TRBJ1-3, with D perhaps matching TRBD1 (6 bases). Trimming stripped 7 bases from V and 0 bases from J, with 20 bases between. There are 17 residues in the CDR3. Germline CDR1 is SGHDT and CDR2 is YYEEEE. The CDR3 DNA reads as TGTGCCAGCTCGATGACAGGCCAAACTTACTCTGGAAACACCATATATTTT. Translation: CASSMTGQTYSGNTIYF.

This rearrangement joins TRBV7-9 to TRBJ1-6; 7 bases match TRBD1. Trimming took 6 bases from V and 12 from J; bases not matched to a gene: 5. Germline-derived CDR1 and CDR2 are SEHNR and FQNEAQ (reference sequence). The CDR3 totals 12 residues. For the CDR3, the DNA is TGTGCCAGCAGAGGGGGCGCCCGACCCCTCCACTTT. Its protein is CASRGGARPLHF. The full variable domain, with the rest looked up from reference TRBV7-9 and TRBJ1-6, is DTGVSQNPRHKITKRGQNVTFRCDPISEHNRLYWYRQTLGQGPEFLTYFQNEAQLEKSRLLSDRFSAERPKGSFSTLEIQRTEQGDSAMYLCASRGGARPLHFGNGTRLTVT.

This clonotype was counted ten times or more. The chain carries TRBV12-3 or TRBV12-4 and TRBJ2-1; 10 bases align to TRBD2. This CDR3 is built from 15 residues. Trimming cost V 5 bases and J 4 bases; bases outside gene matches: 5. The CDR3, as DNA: TGTGCCAGCAGTCCTACTAGCGGGGCTTACAATGAGCAGTTCTTC. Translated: CASSPTSGAYNEQFF.

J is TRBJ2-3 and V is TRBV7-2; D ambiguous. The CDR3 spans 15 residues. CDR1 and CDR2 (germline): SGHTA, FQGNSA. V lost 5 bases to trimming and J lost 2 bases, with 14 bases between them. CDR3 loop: CASSPMPVTTDTQYF. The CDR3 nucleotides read TGTGCCAGCAGCCCGATGCCCGTCACCACAGATACGCAGTATTTT.

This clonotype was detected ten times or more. The CDR3 spells CASSAVETQYF. The CDR3 DNA reads as TGTGCCAGCAGTGCCGTTGAGACCCAGTACTTC. The chain couples TRBV25-1 to TRBJ2-5; D is unclear. The V gene's germline CDR1 is MGHDK and CDR2 SYGVNS. V dropped 4 bases and J dropped 5 bases, with 5 bases sitting between them. CDR3 length: 11 amino acids.

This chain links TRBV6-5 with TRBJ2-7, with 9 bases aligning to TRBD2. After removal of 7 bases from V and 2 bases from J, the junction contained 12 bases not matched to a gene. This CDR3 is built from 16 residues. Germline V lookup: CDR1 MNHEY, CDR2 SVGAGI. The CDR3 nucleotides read TGTGCCAGCATGTCACTAGCGGGCCAACGTACCTACGAGCAGTACGTC. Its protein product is CASMSLAGQRTYEQYV.

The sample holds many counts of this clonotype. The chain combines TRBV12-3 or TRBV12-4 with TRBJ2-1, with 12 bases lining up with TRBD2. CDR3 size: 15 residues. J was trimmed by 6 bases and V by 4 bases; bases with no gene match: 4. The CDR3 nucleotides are TGTGCCAGCAGTTGGCCTAGCGGGGGGGGCAATGAGCAGTTCTTC. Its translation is CASSWPSGGGNEQFF.

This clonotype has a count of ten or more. CDR3 amino acids: CASMVVRSFYEQYV. The CDR3 coding sequence is TGTGCCAGCATGGTGGTCAGGAGCTTCTACGAGCAGTACGTC. The chain links TRBV9 to TRBJ2-7, with unresolved D. The CDR3 is 14 residues long. Trimming pared 6 bases from V and 3 bases from J, leaving 16 bases between. The germline V gene encodes CDR1 SGDLS and CDR2 YYNGEE.

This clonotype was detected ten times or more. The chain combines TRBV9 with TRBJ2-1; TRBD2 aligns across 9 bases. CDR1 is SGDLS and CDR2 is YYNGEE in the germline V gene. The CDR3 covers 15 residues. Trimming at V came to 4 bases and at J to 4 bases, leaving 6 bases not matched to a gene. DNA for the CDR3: TGTGCCAGCAGCCCTGGGACTAGCCAATACAATGAGCAGTTCTTC. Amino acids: CASSPGTSQYNEQFF. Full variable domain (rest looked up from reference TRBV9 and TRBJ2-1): DSGVTQTPKHLITATGQRVTLRCSPRSGDLSVYWYQQSLDQGLQFLIQYYNGEERAKGNILERFSAQQFPDLHSELNLSSLELGDSALYFCASSPGTSQYNEQFFGPGTRLTVL.

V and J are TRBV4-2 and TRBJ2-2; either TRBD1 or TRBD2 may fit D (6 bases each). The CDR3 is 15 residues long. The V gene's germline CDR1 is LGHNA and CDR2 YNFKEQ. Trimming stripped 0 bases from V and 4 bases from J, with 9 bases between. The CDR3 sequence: CASSQDEGGTGELFF. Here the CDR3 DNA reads TGTGCCAGCAGCCAAGATGAGGGGGGCACCGGGGAGCTGTTTTTT.

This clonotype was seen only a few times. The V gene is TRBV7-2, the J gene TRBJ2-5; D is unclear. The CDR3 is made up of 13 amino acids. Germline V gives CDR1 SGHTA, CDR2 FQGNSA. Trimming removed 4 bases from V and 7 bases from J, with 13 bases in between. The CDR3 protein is CASSSPFMGTQYF. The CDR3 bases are TGTGCCAGCAGCTCTCCTTTCATGGGGACCCAGTACTTC.

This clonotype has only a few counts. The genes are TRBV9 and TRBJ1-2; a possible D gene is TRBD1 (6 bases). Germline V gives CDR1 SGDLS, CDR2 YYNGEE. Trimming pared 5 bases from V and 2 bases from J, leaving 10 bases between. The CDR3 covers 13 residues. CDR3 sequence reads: CASRPDRNYGYTF. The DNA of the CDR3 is TGTGCCAGCAGACCGGACAGAAACTATGGCTACACCTTC.

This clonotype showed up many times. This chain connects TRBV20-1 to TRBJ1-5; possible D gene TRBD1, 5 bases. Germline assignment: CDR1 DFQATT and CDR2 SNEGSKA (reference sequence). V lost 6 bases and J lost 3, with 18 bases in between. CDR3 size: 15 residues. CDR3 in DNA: TGCAGTGCCAATCAGACAGTGGGCCTCAATCAGCCCCAGCATTTT. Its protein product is CSANQTVGLNQPQHF.

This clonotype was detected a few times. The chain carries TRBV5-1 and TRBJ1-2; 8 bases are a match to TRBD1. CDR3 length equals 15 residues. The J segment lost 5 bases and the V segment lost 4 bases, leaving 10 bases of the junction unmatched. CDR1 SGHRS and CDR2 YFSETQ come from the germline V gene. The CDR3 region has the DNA TGCGCCAGCAGCACGGATCCGGGACAGGCATATGGCTACACCTTC. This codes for CASSTDPGQAYGYTF.

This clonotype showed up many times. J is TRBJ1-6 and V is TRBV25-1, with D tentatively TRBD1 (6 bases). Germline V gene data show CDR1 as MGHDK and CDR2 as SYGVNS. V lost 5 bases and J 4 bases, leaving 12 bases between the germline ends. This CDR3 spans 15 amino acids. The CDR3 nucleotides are TGTGCCAGCAGTCCCCCGCAGGGGTATAATTCACCCCTCCACTTT. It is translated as CASSPPQGYNSPLHF.